The present TCR beta chain was sequenced within a study of PD-1 blockade in classical Hodgkin lymphoma. Notes on this clone: The target antigen is unknown.

Study-wide findings and caveats: Newly diagnosed and completely responding patients shared comparable baseline diversity. Relapsed/refractory patients reportedly had lower baseline diversity than newly diagnosed patients.

The junction had 2 bases not matched to a gene; V was cut back by 3 bases and J by 3 bases. The CDR3 spans 14 residues. From germline, CDR1 is SGHDT and CDR2 YYEEEE. Relapses following autologous stem cell transplantation were seen in all patients, with brentuximab vedotin exposure varying. Thawed PBMCs were the source of CD4+ T cells, purified by magnetic negative selection. Data came from immunoSEQ multiplex PCR; TCRdb stores just in-frame clones and leaves some out. The sample has about 9,100 clones, 60% to 80% seen once; the top ten hold 4%. This chain links TRBV5-6 with TRBJ2-3; 9 bases match TRBD2. The source is a human donor with classical Hodgkin lymphoma. Here the sequenced sample was CD4+ T cells from blood, taken at baseline. The CDR3 protein is CASSSSGETDTQYF. The CDR3 DNA sequence: TGTGCCAGCAGCTCTAGCGGGGAGACAGATACGCAGTATTTT. The full variable domain, rest sourced from reference TRBV5-6 and TRBJ2-3, is DAGVTQSPTHLIKTRGQQVTLRCSPKSGHDTVSWYQQALGQGPQFIFQYYEEEERQRGNFPDRFSGHQFPNYSSELNVNALLLGDSALYLCASSSSGETDTQYFGPGTRLTVL.